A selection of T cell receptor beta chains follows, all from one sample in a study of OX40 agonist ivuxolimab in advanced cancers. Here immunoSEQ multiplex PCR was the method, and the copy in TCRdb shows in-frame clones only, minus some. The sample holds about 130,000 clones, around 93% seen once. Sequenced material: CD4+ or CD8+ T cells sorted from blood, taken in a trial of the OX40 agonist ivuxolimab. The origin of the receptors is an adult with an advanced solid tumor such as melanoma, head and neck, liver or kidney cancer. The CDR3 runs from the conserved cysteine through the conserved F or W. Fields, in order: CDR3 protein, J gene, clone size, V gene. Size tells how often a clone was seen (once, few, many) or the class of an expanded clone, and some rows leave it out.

CDR3 protein: CASTWDRGRGELFF
J gene: TRBJ2-2
clone size: NA
V gene: TRBV5-1

CDR3 protein: CASSSPTGTRPNEQFF
J gene: TRBJ2-1
clone size: NA
V gene: TRBV6-6

CDR3 protein: CASSNRDSHSNEQYF
J gene: TRBJ2-7
clone size: NA
V gene: TRBV9

CDR3 protein: CASSPRRVAGFSYNEQFF
J gene: TRBJ2-1
clone size: NA
V gene: TRBV19

CDR3 protein: CASSLVGQGDYGYTF
J gene: TRBJ1-2
clone size: NA
V gene: TRBV5-4

CDR3 protein: CASSTPSENTGELFF
J gene: TRBJ2-2
clone size: NA
V gene: TRBV5-1

CDR3 protein: CASSYSTSGHEKLFF
J gene: TRBJ1-4
clone size: NA
V gene: TRBV6-5

CDR3 protein: CASSQGTSMNTGELFF
J gene: TRBJ2-2
clone size: NA
V gene: TRBV4-3

CDR3 protein: CASSFSEQVPQETQYF
J gene: TRBJ2-5
clone size: NA
V gene: TRBV6-6

CDR3 protein: CASSLVGLAGGPGNEQFF
J gene: TRBJ2-1
clone size: NA
V gene: TRBV5-4

CDR3 protein: CASSFGGYLSEETQYF
J gene: TRBJ2-5
clone size: NA
V gene: TRBV5-4

CDR3 protein: CSVGIDWSYEQYF
J gene: TRBJ2-7
clone size: NA
V gene: TRBV29-1

CDR3 protein: CASSRGRVSGLISYEQYF
J gene: TRBJ2-7
clone size: NA
V gene: TRBV7-3

CDR3 protein: CASSYSDSQETQYF
J gene: TRBJ2-5
clone size: NA
V gene: TRBV6-5

CDR3 protein: CASSLGEGFMNTEAFF
J gene: TRBJ1-1
clone size: NA
V gene: TRBV5-1

CDR3 protein: CASSPLVPYEQYF
J gene: TRBJ2-7
clone size: once
V gene: TRBV18

CDR3 protein: CASSEPENYGYTF
J gene: TRBJ1-2
clone size: NA
V gene: TRBV19

CDR3 protein: CASSIAYNEQFF
J gene: TRBJ2-1
clone size: NA
V gene: TRBV19

CDR3 protein: CASSVNPRGMNTEAFF
J gene: TRBJ1-1
clone size: NA
V gene: TRBV9

CDR3 protein: CASSLGRGNTEAFF
J gene: TRBJ1-1
clone size: NA
V gene: TRBV7-2

CDR3 protein: CASYSPRLNTEAFF
J gene: TRBJ1-1
clone size: NA
V gene: TRBV6-5

CDR3 protein: CASSYYGQGNNEQFF
J gene: TRBJ2-1
clone size: NA
V gene: TRBV6-5

CDR3 protein: CAWSVVRGLRFTEAFF
J gene: TRBJ1-1
clone size: NA
V gene: TRBV30

CDR3 protein: CASTDGGFGTDTQYF
J gene: TRBJ2-3
clone size: NA
V gene: TRBV27

CDR3 protein: CASSDTGTGVWEQYF
J gene: TRBJ2-7
clone size: NA
V gene: TRBV7-9

CDR3 protein: CARSGQPQHF
J gene: TRBJ1-5
clone size: few
V gene: TRBV27